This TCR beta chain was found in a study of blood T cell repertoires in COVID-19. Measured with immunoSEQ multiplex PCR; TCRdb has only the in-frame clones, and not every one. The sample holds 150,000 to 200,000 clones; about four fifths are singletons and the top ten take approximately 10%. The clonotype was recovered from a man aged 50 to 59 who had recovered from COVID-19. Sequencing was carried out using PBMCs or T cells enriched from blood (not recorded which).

CDR3 region: CASSSGQYYEQYF. The CDR3 region has the DNA TGTGCCAGCTCATCGGGACAGTACTACGAGCAGTACTTC. The rearrangement uses TRBV18 and TRBJ2-7; TRBD1 aligns across 7 bases. CDR3 length: 13 residues. Germline-derived CDR1 and CDR2 are KGHSH and LQKENI. V gave up 5 bases and J gave up 3 bases; unmatched junction bases: 4.